Included here is one T cell receptor (beta chain) sequence, with context. The source of the sample is a study of blood T cell repertoires in COVID-19. Study context: Whether acute or convalescent, the COVID-19 samples came from the United States, Italy and Spain. PBMCs, B-cell-depleted T cells, or T cells were the source of the cDNA or gDNA that made up the material.

Authors' data handling: For nucleated cells, counts were estimated from reference gene primer amplification. The method was immunoSEQ multiplex PCR; TCRdb's version includes in-frame clones alone and lacks a portion of them. V and J calls plus clone size are reproduced from that table; the DNA served to infer D and trimming. The sample records roughly 41,000 clones, roughly 88% being singletons. Germline trimming cut 2 bases from V and 8 bases from J; bases unmatched to any gene: 8. CDR3 length equals 14 residues. Germline V gives CDR1 SGDLS, CDR2 YYNGEE. The receptor was isolated from a man aged 55-75 years with active COVID-19. The material sequenced was peripheral blood. V usage is TRBV9 and J usage is TRBJ1-2, with 8 bases fitting TRBD1. The CDR3 DNA is TGTGCCAGCAGCGTCGGGCAGGGGGCTGGGGGCTACACCTTC. Amino acids: CASSVGQGAGGYTF.